The 17 T cell receptor beta chains presented below share a single source sample, sequenced in a study of response to subunit inactivated influenza vaccine. TCRdb itself ran the RT-PCR reads through MiXCR, one entry per CDR3 protein. The profile shows 500,000 to 550,000 distinct CDR3 sequences, less than 10% of them singletons. The specimen comprised PBMCs from blood, sampled 23 to 25 months after vaccination. These receptors were obtained from a man between 50 and 69 years old who received an inactivated influenza vaccine.

V usage is TRBV12-3 or TRBV12-4 and J usage is TRBJ1-1; D may be TRBD1 (6 bases). Trimming shortened V by 5 bases and J by 5 bases, and 15 bases separated the two germline ends. The length of the CDR3 is 14 residues. The CDR3 sequence: CASSKQGTKTEAFF. The CDR3 DNA sequence: TGTGCCAGCAGTAAGCAGGGGACCAAGACTGAAGCTTTCTTT.

The genes are TRBV20-1 and TRBJ1-2; a weak D match, TRBD1 (5 bases). CDR1 and CDR2 (germline): DFQATT, SNEGSKA (reference sequence). The length of the CDR3 is 13 residues. Trimming pared 3 bases from V and 4 bases from J, leaving 12 bases between. CDR3: CSARGGAGYGYTF. The CDR3 bases are TGCAGTGCTAGGGGGGGTGCCGGCTATGGCTACACCTTC.

This clonotype was recorded a few times. The chain links TRBV12-3 or TRBV12-4 to TRBJ2-1; D perhaps matches TRBD2 (6 bases). CDR3 size: 15 residues. Trimming pared 3 bases from V and 4 bases from J, leaving 13 bases between. CDR3 bases: TGTGCCAGCAGTTTGGGAGGTAAAGGTTACAATGAGCAGTTCTTC. Translating it yields CASSLGGKGYNEQFF.

The rearrangement joins TRBV28 to TRBJ2-1; TRBD2 might be the D (7 bases). The V end lost 6 bases, the J end lost 0 bases, and 9 bases lay between the germline ends. Germline CDR1 is MDHEN and CDR2 is SYDVKM. The CDR3 extends over 14 amino acids. The CDR3 sequence: CASRGGPSYNEQFF. CDR3 DNA: TGTGCCAGCAGGGGGGGGCCCTCCTACAATGAGCAGTTCTTC.

The chain is built from TRBV29-1 and TRBJ2-7; TRBD1 matches at 7 bases. V gave up 1 base and J gave up 0 bases; unmatched junction bases: 6. Per the germline V gene, CDR1 is SQVTM and CDR2 is ANQGSEA. CDR3 size: 15 residues. CDR3 coding DNA: TGCAGCGTTGAAGCTTGGGGACAGAACTCCTACGAGCAGTACTTC. This sequence encodes CSVEAWGQNSYEQYF.

The V call is TRBV20-1, the J call TRBJ2-1, with 9 bases matching TRBD2. CDR3 length: 15 amino acids. Germline V CDR1 and CDR2: DFQATT, SNEGSKA (reference sequence). V was clipped by 6 bases and J by 9 bases; unmatched bases: 15. CDR3 DNA: TGCAGTGCAAAGCCACCGGGACTAGCTACCATTGAGCAGTTCTTC. Its translation is CSAKPPGLATIEQFF.

This clonotype was seen only a few times. This chain links TRBV19 with TRBJ2-3, with 12 bases aligning to TRBD2. Unmatched junction bases numbered 3, after V lost 4 bases and J lost 4 bases. This CDR3 is 15 amino acids long. The V gene's germline CDR1 is LNHDA and CDR2 SQIVND (reference sequence). The CDR3 DNA sequence: TGTGCCAGTAGTAGACGACTAGCGGGAGCAGATACGCAGTATTTT. Translating it yields CASSRRLAGADTQYF.

This clonotype was detected only a few times. J is TRBJ2-4 and V is TRBV20-1; 9 positions match TRBD2. Germline CDR1 is DFQATT and CDR2 is SNEGSKA (reference sequence). Unmatched junction bases numbered 13, after V lost 1 base and J lost 6 bases. CDR3 length: 17 residues. The CDR3 sequence is CSARGPLERGAVNIQYF. CDR3 sequence (DNA): TGCAGTGCTAGAGGCCCGCTGGAGCGGGGGGCAGTAAACATTCAGTACTTC.

In its sample, this clonotype was seen a few times. This chain links TRBV5-1 with TRBJ1-1; D unclear. The length of the CDR3 is 12 residues. In germline, CDR1 is SGHRS, CDR2 YFSETQ. V lost 5 bases and J 6 bases, leaving 11 bases between the germline ends. The CDR3 is CASSSTTSEAFF. In DNA, the CDR3 is TGCGCCAGCAGTTCTACTACTTCTGAAGCTTTCTTT. The full variable domain, in which reference TRBV5-1 and TRBJ1-1 provide the parts outside the CDR3, is KAGVTQTPRYLIKTRGQQVTLSCSPISGHRSVSWYQQTPGQGLQFLFEYFSETQRNKGNFPGRFSGRQFSNSRSEMNVSTLELGDSALYLCASSSTTSEAFFGQGTRLTVV.

This clonotype has just a few counts. V usage is TRBV29-1 and J usage is TRBJ2-4; D ambiguous. This CDR3 has 11 residues. The V and J ends lost 0 bases and 5 bases respectively, with 2 bases between them. CDR1 is SQVTM and CDR2 is ANQGSEA in the germline V gene. CDR3 sequence (DNA): TGCAGCGTTGAAGACGAAAACATTCAGTACTTC. Protein product: CSVEDENIQYF.

The rearrangement joins TRBV24-1 to TRBJ2-3; a weak D match, TRBD1 (5 bases). The CDR3 spans 13 residues. The germline gives CDR1 KGHDR, CDR2 SFDVKD. Trimming cost V 4 bases and J 4 bases, with 8 bases left between them. DNA for the CDR3: TGTGCCACCAGTGAGGCAGGGCCAGATACGCAGTATTTT. As protein: CATSEAGPDTQYF.

The chain carries TRBV9 and TRBJ1-3, with TRBD1 identical over 8 bases. V shed 1 base and J 0 bases; nucleotides not matched to a gene: 6. There are 17 residues in the CDR3. Germline V gives CDR1 SGDLS, CDR2 YYNGEE. The CDR3 sequence: CASSVWDRSSSGNTIYF. The CDR3 DNA is TGTGCCAGCAGCGTATGGGACAGGTCCTCCTCTGGAAACACCATATATTTT. Based on the CDR3 plus reference TRBV9 and TRBJ1-3, the full variable domain is DSGVTQTPKHLITATGQRVTLRCSPRSGDLSVYWYQQSLDQGLQFLIQYYNGEERAKGNILERFSAQQFPDLHSELNLSSLELGDSALYFCASSVWDRSSSGNTIYFGEGSWLTVV.

This clonotype was observed a handful of times. The genes are TRBV10-3 and TRBJ1-6, with D possibly matching TRBD1 (6 bases). This CDR3 has 14 amino acids. Germline CDR1 reads ENHRY; CDR2 reads SYGVKD. Trimming took off 6 bases at V and 5 bases at J, with 11 bases between the two ends. CDR3 sequence reads: CAIRRQADNSPLHF. In DNA form, the CDR3 reads TGTGCCATCAGAAGACAGGCGGATAATTCACCCCTCCACTTT.

This clonotype appeared many times. V is TRBV11-2 and J is TRBJ1-1; D remains ambiguous. The CDR3 has 13 residues. The germline V and J ends were trimmed by 6 bases and 3 bases, with 11 bases remaining between them. The germline V gene encodes CDR1 SGHAT and CDR2 FQNNGV. The chain's CDR3 is CASRTLPYTEAFF. The CDR3 region has the DNA TGTGCCAGCAGAACCTTACCATACACTGAAGCTTTCTTT.

This clonotype was found a few times. The chain employs TRBV5-4 and TRBJ2-3; no clear D gene. The CDR3 consists of 15 residues. The V end lost 0 bases, the J end lost 2 bases, and 10 bases lay between the germline ends. In germline, CDR1 is SGHNT, CDR2 YYREEE (reference sequence). CDR3 sequence reads: CASSLGHQITDTQYF. The CDR3 nucleotides are TGTGCCAGCAGCTTGGGACACCAGATCACAGATACGCAGTATTTT.

This clonotype was seen only once. The J gene is TRBJ1-2, the V gene TRBV27, with a possible D match to TRBD1 (5 bases). The CDR3 contains 16 residues. The germline gives CDR1 MNHEY, CDR2 SMNVEV (reference sequence). V lost 5 bases and J lost 3, with 19 bases in between. The CDR3 reads CASSAGGTVAYYGYTF. CDR3 bases: TGTGCCAGCAGTGCCGGAGGGACGGTGGCTTACTATGGCTACACCTTC.

The chain recombines TRBV6-2 or TRBV6-3 with TRBJ2-7; 12 bases are shared with TRBD2. There are 15 residues in the CDR3. Germline loops: CDR1 MNHEY, CDR2 SVGEGT. Trimming at V came to 5 bases and at J to 1 base, leaving 3 bases not matched to a gene. In DNA form, the CDR3 reads TGTGCCAGCAGTACAGGACTAGCGGGATCCTACGAGCAGTACTTC. Amino acid sequence: CASSTGLAGSYEQYF.